The clone carrying this T cell receptor beta chain was observed a few times. The target antigen is unknown. This sample stems from a study of molecular identifiers for immune sequencing clone quantification. TCRdb used MiXCR to reprocess the PCR reads, holding one entry per CDR3 protein. The data show about 640,000 distinct CDR3 sequences, 15% to 20% seen once. Findings and caveats of the study: Under 1% of molecules in naive cells, but over 98% of effector molecules, belonged to clones above 20 RNA copies.

The germline gives CDR1 MDHEN, CDR2 SYDVKM. The V end lost 4 bases, the J end lost 13 bases, and 26 bases lay between the germline ends. This CDR3 is built from 17 residues. This receptor was taken from a human donor in good health. Some libraries in this study had Jurkat cell RNA spiked in. The J gene is TRBJ1-6, the V gene TRBV28; perhaps TRBD1 as D (6 bases). Sample: naive CD8+ T cells from blood, with Jurkat cell RNA spiked in. Subset specified: FACS-sorted CD8+CD4-CCR7+CD45RA+ naive T cells. The CDR3 sequence is CASSSLDLQGGGGPLHF. The CDR3 region has the DNA TGTGCCAGCAGTTCGCTAGACCTACAGGGTGGCGGAGGCCCCCTCCACTTT.